Below are 4 T cell receptor beta chains sequenced from a single sample in a study of blood T cell repertoires in COVID-19. Profiling relied on immunoSEQ multiplex PCR, and the TCRdb table lists in-frame clones only, not all of them. The sample records about 150,000 clones, approximately 92% being singletons. The sample comprised peripheral blood. Receptors were obtained from a man between 18 and 35 years old with COVID-19, enrolled during active disease.

The chain is built from TRBV19 and TRBJ1-6, with D tentatively TRBD1 (5 bases). Germline V gives CDR1 LNHDA, CDR2 SQIVND (reference sequence). The germline V and J ends were trimmed by 10 bases and 9 bases, with 13 bases remaining between them. The CDR3 contains 12 residues. CDR3 region: CATSRDSSPLHF. CDR3 DNA: TGTGCCACCTCACGGGACTCTTCACCCCTCCACTTT.

The chain joins TRBV15 to TRBJ1-5, with TRBD1 matching over 7 bases. With V trimmed by 2 bases and J by 6 bases, 4 bases remained unmatched. The CDR3 runs to 14 residues. The germline gives CDR1 LNHNV, CDR2 YYDKDF (reference sequence). This CDR3 reads CATSRRQGRQPQHF. In nucleotides, the CDR3 is TGTGCCACCAGCAGAAGACAGGGACGTCAGCCCCAGCATTTT.

This clone is a singleton in its sample. The rearrangement uses TRBV5-1 and TRBJ1-2; D not resolved. V lost 5 bases and J lost 4, with 24 bases in between. Germline loops: CDR1 SGHRS, CDR2 YFSETQ. The CDR3 length is 17 residues. CDR3 nucleotide sequence: TGCGCCAGCAGAGTAACCGCGGGCCTGATTATTGCCTATGGCTACACCTTC. Residues: CASRVTAGLIIAYGYTF.

This clone was seen just once. This sequence joins TRBV21-1 and TRBJ2-5; the DNA was not compared with TRBD1, the D call given in the table. TRBV21-1 is labeled a pseudogene. The CDR3 totals 22 residues. The CDR3 region has the DNA TGTGCCAGCAGCAATTACCCCTCCGATGTAGGGGCGAAGCGTCCACTATCCAAGACCCAGTACTTC. Amino acid sequence: CASSNYPSDVGAKRPLSKTQYF.